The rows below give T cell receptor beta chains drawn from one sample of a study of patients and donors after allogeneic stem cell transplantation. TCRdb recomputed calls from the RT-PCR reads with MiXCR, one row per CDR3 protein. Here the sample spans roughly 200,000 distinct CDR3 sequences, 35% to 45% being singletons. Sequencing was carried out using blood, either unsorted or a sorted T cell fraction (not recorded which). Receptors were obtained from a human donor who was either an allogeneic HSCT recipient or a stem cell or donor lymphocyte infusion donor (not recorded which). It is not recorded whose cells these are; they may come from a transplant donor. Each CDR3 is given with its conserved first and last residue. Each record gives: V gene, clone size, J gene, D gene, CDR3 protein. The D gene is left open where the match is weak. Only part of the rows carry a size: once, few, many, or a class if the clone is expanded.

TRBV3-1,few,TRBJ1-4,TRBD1,CASRPTGTENEKLFF
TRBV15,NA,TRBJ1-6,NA,CATSPPVGHSPLHF
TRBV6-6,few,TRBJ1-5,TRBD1,CASSYPLTGALNQPQHF
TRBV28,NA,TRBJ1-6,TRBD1,CASSFISQGANYNSPLHF
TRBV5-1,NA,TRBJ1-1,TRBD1,CASSLKTDRVAFF
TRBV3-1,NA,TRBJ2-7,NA,CASSQEGRPYEQYF
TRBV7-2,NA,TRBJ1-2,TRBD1,CASSPRQGGYGYTF
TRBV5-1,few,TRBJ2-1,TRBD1,CASSRTGEPHEQFF
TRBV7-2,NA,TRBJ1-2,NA,CASSPTSRGYTF
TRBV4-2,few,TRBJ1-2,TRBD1,CASSHPDRGDGYTF
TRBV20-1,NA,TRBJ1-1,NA,CSRGPFEAFF
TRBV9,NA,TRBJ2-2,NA,CASSPHWQGNTGELFF
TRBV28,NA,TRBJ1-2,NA,CASSLSRGSGYTF
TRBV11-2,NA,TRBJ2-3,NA,CASSLAGWTASTDTQYF
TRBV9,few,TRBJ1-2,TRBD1,CASSPRTGHYGYTF
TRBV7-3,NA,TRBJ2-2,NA,CASSQRPPPGELFF
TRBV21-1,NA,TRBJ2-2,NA,CASSTRQEANTGELFF
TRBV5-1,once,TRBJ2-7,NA,CASSLPLVRGSYEQYF
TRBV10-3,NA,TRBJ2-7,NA,CAISDGQKPYEQYF
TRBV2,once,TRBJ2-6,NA,CASTGISGANVLTF
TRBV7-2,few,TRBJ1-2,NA,CASSLAAGDYGYTF